This is a list of T cell receptor beta chains from one sample in a study of T cell responses to AZD1222 COVID-19 vaccine. Data came from immunoSEQ multiplex PCR; TCRdb stores just in-frame clones and leaves some out. The sample includes about 140,000 clones, around nine tenths of them seen just once. The material was peripheral blood, obtained on day 0 of AZD1222 vaccination. The source is an adult in good health. Each CDR3 is given with its conserved first and last residue. The D gene is left open where the match is weak. Clone sizes are given selectively: once, few, many, or a class where the clone is expanded.

CDR3: CASSLMGDNSPLHF
DNA: TGCGCCAGCAGCTTAATGGGAGACAATTCACCCCTCCACTTT
D: .
V: TRBV5-1
size: once
J: TRBJ1-6

CDR3: CSGGTGAGELFF
DNA: TGCAGCGGGGGGACAGGGGCCGGGGAGCTGTTTTTT
D: TRBD1
V: TRBV29-1
size: .
J: TRBJ2-2

CDR3: CASRRGGRGGNTGELFF
DNA: TGTGCCAGTAGGCGCGGTGGTAGGGGCGGGAACACCGGGGAGCTGTTTTTT
D: .
V: TRBV19
size: .
J: TRBJ2-2

CDR3: CASSPHLGQDTGELFF
DNA: TGCGCCAGCAGCCCACATTTGGGACAAGACACCGGGGAGCTGTTTTTT
D: .
V: TRBV4-1
size: .
J: TRBJ2-2

CDR3: CASSLPPGQGNSPLHF
DNA: TGTGCCAGCAGTTTACCGCCGGGACAGGGGAATTCACCCCTCCACTTT
D: TRBD1
V: TRBV28
size: .
J: TRBJ1-6

CDR3: CASSLLDPGSGNTIYF
DNA: TGTGCCAGCTCACTTCTAGATCCGGGGTCTGGAAACACCATATATTTT
D: .
V: TRBV18
size: .
J: TRBJ1-3

CDR3: CSANHGGTEAFF
DNA: TGCAGCGCCAACCACGGGGGTACTGAAGCTTTCTTT
D: .
V: TRBV29-1
size: .
J: TRBJ1-1

CDR3: CASSRGDSSYEQYF
DNA: TGTGCCAGCAGTCGGGGGGACAGCTCCTACGAGCAGTACTTC
D: .
V: TRBV28
size: .
J: TRBJ2-7

CDR3: CASSKGLAGTTYEQYF
DNA: TGTGCCAGCTCAAAAGGACTAGCGGGTACTACCTACGAGCAGTACTTC
D: TRBD2
V: TRBV18
size: .
J: TRBJ2-7

CDR3: CASKRQGASNEQYF
DNA: TGTGCCAGTAAACGACAGGGGGCAAGTAACGAGCAGTACTTC
D: TRBD1
V: TRBV19
size: .
J: TRBJ2-7

CDR3: CASSYINEKLFF
DNA: TGTGCCAGCAGCTATATAAATGAAAAACTGTTTTTT
D: .
V: TRBV11-2
size: .
J: TRBJ1-4

CDR3: CATSAPRFDRNSGANVLTF
DNA: TGTGCCACCAGCGCCCCTAGATTTGACAGGAACTCTGGGGCCAACGTCCTGACTTTC
D: .
V: TRBV15
size: .
J: TRBJ2-6

CDR3: CATESSGGRSYNEQFF
DNA: TGTGCCACCGAATCTAGCGGGGGCCGTTCCTACAATGAGCAGTTCTTC
D: TRBD2
V: TRBV24-1
size: .
J: TRBJ2-1

CDR3: CASSNWGRGSVDGYTF
DNA: TGCGCCAGCAGCAATTGGGGCAGGGGTTCGGTAGATGGCTACACCTTC
D: .
V: TRBV5-1
size: .
J: TRBJ1-2

CDR3: CASSPLSTASYGYTF
DNA: TGTGCCAGCTCACCACTGTCCACAGCCAGCTATGGCTACACCTTC
D: .
V: TRBV18
size: .
J: TRBJ1-2

CDR3: CASSQESRYNEQFF
DNA: TGTGCCAGCAGCCAAGAGTCCAGATACAATGAGCAGTTCTTC
D: .
V: TRBV3-1/TRBV3-2
size: .
J: TRBJ2-1